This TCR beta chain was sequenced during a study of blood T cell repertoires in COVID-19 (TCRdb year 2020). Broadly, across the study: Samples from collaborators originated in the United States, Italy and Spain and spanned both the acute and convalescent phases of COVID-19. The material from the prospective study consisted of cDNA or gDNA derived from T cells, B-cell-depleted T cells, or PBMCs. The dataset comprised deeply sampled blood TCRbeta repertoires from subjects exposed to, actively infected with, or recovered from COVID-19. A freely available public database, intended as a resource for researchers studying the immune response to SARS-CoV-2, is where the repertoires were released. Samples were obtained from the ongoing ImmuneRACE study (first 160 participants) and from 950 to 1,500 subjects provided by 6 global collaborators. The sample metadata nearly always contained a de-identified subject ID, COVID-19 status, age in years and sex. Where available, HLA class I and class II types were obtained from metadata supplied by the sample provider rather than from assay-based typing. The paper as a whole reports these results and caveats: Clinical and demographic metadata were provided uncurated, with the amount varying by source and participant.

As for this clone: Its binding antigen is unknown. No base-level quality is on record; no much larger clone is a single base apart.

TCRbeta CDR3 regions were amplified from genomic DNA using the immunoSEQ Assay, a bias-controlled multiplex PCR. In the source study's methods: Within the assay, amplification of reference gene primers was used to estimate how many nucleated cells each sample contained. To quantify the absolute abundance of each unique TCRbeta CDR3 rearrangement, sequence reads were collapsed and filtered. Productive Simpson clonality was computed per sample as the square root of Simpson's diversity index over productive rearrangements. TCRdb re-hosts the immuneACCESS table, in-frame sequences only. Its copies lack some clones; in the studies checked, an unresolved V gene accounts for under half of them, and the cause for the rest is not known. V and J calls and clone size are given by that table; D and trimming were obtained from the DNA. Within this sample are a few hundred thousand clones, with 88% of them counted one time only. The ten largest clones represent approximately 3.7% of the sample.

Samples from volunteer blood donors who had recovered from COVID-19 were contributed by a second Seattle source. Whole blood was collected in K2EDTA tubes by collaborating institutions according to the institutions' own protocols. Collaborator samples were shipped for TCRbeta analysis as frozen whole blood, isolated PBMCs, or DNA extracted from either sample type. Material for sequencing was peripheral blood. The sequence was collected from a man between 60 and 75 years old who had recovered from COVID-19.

The CDR3 corresponds to CASRSQGRTDTQYF. The sequence in DNA is TGTGCCAGCAGATCCCAGGGTCGCACAGATACGCAGTATTTT. The chain couples TRBV25-1 to TRBJ2-3; possibly the D gene is TRBD1, per 5 matching bases. From its cysteine to its phenylalanine, the CDR3 spans 14 amino acids. The read is trimmed to its CDR3 DNA, 42 bases read in frame from base 1. Reading the germline V gene gives CDR1 MGHDK and CDR2 SYGVNS. V and J lose 6 bases and 1 base, and a span of 11 bases separates them.